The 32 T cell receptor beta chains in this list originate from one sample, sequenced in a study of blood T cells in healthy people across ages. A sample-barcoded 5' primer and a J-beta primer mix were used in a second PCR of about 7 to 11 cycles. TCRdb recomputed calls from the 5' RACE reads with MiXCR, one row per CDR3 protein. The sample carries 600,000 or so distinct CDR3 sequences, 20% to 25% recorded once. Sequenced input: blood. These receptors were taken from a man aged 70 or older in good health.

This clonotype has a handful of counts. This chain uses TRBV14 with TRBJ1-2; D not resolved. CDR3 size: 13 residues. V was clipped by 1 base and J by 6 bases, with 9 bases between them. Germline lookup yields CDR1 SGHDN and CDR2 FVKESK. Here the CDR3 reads CASSQGVRHGYTF. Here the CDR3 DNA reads TGTGCCAGCAGCCAAGGGGTCCGCCATGGCTACACCTTC. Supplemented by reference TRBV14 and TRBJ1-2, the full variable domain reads EAGVTQFPSHSVIEKGQTVTLRCDPISGHDNLYWYRRVMGKEIKFLLHFVKESKQDESGMPNNRFLAERTGGTYSTLKVQPAELEDSGVYFCASSQGVRHGYTFGSGTRLTVV.

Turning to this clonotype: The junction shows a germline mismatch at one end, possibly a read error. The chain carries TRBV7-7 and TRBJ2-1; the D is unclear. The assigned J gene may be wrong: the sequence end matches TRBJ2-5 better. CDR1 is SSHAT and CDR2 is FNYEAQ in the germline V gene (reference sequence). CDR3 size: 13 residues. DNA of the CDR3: TGTGCTAGCAGCGCCGGGCCGGCGGAGACCCAGTACTTC. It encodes CASSAGPAETQYF.

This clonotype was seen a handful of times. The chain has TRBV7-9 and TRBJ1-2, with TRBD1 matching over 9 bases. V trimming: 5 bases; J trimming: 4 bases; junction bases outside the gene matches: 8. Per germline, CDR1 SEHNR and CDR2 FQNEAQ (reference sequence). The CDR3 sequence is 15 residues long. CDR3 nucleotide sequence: TGTGCCAGCAGCATAACAGGGGGCGCTCCCTATGGCTACACCTTC. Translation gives CASSITGGAPYGYTF.

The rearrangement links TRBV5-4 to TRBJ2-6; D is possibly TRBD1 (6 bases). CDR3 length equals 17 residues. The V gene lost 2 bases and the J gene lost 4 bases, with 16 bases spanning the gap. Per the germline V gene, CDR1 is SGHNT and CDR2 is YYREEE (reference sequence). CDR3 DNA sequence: TGTGCCAGCAGCTTACAGACAGGCATGGCGGGGGCCAACGTCCTGACTTTC. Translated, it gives CASSLQTGMAGANVLTF. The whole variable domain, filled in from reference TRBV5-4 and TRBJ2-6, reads ETGVTQSPTHLIKTRGQQVTLRCSSQSGHNTVSWYQQALGQGPQFIFQYYREEENGRGNFPPRFSGLQFPNYSSELNVNALELDDSALYLCASSLQTGMAGANVLTFGAGSRLTVL.

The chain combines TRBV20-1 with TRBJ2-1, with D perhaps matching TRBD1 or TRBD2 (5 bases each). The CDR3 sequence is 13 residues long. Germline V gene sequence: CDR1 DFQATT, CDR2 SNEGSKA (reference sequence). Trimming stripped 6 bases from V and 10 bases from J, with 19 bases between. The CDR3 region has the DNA TGCAGTGCCCGAGGGACCCCAGGCAGAGAGCAGTTCTTC. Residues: CSARGTPGREQFF.

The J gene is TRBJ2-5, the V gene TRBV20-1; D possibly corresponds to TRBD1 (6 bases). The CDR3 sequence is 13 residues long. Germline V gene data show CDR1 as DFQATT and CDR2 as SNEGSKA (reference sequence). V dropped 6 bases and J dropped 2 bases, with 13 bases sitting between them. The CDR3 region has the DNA TGCAGTGCATTTCGACAGGCTCAAGAGACCCAGTACTTC. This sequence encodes CSAFRQAQETQYF.

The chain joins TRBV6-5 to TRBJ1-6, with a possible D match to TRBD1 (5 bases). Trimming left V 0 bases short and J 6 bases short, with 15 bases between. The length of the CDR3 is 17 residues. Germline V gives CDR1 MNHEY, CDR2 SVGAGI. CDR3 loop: CASSYSVTRVFNSPLHF. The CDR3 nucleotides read TGTGCCAGCAGTTACTCGGTGACCAGGGTGTTTAATTCACCCCTCCACTTT.

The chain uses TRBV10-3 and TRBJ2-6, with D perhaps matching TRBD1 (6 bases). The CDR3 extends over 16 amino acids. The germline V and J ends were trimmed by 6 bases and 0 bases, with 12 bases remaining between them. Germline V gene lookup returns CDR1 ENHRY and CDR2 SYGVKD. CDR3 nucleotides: TGTGCCATCAGCCCGGGACATATCTCTGGGGCCAACGTCCTGACTTTC. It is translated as CAISPGHISGANVLTF.

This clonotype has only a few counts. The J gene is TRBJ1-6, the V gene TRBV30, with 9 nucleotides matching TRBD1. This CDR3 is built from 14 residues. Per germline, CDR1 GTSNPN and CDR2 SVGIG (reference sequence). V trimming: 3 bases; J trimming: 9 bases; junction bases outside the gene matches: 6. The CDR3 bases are TGTGCCTGGAGCGCCGGGACAGGGAGTTCACCCCTCCACTTT. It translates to CAWSAGTGSSPLHF.

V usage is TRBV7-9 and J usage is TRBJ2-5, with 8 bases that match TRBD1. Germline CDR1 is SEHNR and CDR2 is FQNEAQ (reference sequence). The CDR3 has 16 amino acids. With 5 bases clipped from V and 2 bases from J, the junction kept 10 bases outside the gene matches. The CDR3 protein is CASSPDPGQDQETQYF. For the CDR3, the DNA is TGTGCCAGCAGCCCGGACCCGGGACAGGATCAAGAGACCCAGTACTTC.

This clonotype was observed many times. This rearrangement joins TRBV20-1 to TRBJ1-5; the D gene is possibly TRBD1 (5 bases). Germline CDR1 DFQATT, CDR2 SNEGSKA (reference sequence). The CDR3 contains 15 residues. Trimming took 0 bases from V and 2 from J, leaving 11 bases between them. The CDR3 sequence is CSARDTGRGNQPQHF. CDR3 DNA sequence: TGCAGTGCTAGAGATACAGGAAGGGGCAATCAGCCCCAGCATTTT.

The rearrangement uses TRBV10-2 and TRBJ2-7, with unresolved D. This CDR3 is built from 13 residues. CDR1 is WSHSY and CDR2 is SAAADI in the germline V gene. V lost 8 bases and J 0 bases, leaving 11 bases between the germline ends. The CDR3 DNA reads TGCGCCAGCGCGCTGAGCGACTCCTACGAGCAGTACTTC. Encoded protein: CASALSDSYEQYF.

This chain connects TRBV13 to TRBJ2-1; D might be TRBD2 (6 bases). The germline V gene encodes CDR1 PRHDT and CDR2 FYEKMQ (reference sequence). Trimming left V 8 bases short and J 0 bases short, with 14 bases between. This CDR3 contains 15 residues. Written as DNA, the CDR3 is TGTGCCAGCGTCTATAGCGGAAGCTCCTACAATGAGCAGTTCTTC. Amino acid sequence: CASVYSGSSYNEQFF.

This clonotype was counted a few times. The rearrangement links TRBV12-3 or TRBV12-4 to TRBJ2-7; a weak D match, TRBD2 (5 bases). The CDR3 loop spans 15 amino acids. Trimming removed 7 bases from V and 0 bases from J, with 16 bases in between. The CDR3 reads CASTPLAGRSYEQYF. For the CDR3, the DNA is TGTGCCAGCACCCCCTTGGCGGGCCGCTCCTACGAGCAGTACTTC.

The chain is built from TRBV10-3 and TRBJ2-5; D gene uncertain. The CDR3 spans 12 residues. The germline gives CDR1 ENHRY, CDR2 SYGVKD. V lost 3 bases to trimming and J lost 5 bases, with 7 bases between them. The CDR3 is CAISELRETQYF. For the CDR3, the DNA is TGTGCCATCAGTGAACTGCGGGAGACCCAGTACTTC.

CDR3 bases: TGCGCCAGCAGCCAAGAGAGGGCAGCCGAAGCTTTCTTT. Its protein is CASSQERAAEAFF. The rearrangement uses TRBV4-3 and TRBJ1-1; D ambiguous. Germline CDR1 and CDR2: LGHNA and YSLEER. V shed 0 bases and J shed 8 bases, with 10 bases lying between them. The CDR3 totals 13 residues.

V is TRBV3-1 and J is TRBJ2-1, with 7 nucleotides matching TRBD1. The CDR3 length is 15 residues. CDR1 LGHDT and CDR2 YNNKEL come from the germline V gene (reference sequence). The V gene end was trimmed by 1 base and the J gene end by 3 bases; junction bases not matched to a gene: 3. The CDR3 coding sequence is TGTGCCAGCAGCCAAGGGTGGGACAGCTACAATGAGCAGTTCTTC. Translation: CASSQGWDSYNEQFF.

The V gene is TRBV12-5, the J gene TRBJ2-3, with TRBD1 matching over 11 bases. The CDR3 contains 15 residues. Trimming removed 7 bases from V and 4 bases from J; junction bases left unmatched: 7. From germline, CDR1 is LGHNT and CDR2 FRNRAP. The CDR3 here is CASAPGTGGADTQYF. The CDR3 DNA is TGTGCTAGTGCCCCAGGGACAGGGGGGGCAGATACGCAGTATTTT.

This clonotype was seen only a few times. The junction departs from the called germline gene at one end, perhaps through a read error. The CDR3 loop reads CAGSDYQETQYF. The CDR3 bases are TGTGCCGGCAGTGACTACCAAGAGACCCAGTACTTC. The chain links TRBV2 to TRBJ2-5; D gene uncertain. The CDR3 extends over 12 amino acids. In germline, CDR1 is SNHLY, CDR2 FYNNEI.

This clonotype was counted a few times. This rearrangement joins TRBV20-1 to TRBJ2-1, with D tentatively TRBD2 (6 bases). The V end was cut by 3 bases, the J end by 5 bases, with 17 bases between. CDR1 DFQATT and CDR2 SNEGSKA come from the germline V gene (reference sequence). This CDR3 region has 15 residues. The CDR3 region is CSARPTGRGNNEQFF. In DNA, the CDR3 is TGCAGTGCTAGGCCAACGGGGCGGGGTAACAATGAGCAGTTCTTC.

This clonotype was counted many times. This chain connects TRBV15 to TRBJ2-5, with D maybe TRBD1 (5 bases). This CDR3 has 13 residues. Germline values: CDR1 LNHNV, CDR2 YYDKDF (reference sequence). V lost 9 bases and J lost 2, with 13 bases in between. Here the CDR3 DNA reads TGTGCCACAAAGACAGTTATGCAAGAGACCCAGTACTTC. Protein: CATKTVMQETQYF.

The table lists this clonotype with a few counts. CDR3 sequence reads: CSARQGARLGNSPLHF. CDR3 DNA: TGCAGTGCTAGACAGGGGGCGCGGCTCGGTAATTCACCCCTCCACTTT. J is TRBJ1-6 and V is TRBV20-1; TRBD1 matches at 8 bases. The CDR3 length is 16 residues. Trimming took 2 bases from V and 6 from J; bases not matched to a gene: 9. The germline V gene has CDR1 DFQATT and CDR2 SNEGSKA (reference sequence).

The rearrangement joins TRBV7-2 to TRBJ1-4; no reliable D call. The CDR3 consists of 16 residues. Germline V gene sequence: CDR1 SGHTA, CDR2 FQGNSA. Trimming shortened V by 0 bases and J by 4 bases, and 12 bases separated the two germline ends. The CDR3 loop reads CASSLARAGLNEKLFF. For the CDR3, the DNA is TGTGCCAGCAGCTTAGCGAGGGCAGGCCTTAATGAAAAACTGTTTTTT.

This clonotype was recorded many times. The chain's CDR3 is CASSESPTDTQYF. Written as DNA, the CDR3 is TGTGCCAGCAGCGAAAGTCCCACAGATACGCAGTATTTT. The chain carries TRBV7-2 and TRBJ2-3; the D is unclear. Trimming took 5 bases from V and 2 from J, leaving 8 bases between them. The CDR3 length is 13 residues. Germline CDR1 reads SGHTA; CDR2 reads FQGNSA. Drawing the rest from reference TRBV7-2 and TRBJ2-3, the complete variable domain is GAGVSQSPSNKVTEKGKDVELRCDPISGHTALYWYRQSLGQGLEFLIYFQGNSAPDKSGLPSDRFSAERTGGSVSTLTIQRTQQEDSAVYLCASSESPTDTQYFGPGTRLTVL.

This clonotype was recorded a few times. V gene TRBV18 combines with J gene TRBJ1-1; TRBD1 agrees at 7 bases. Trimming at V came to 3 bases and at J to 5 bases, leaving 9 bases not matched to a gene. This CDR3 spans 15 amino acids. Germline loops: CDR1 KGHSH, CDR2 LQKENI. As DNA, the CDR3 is TGTGCCAGCTCACCGTCGACAGGGAGGAAAACTGAAGCTTTCTTT. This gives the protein CASSPSTGRKTEAFF.

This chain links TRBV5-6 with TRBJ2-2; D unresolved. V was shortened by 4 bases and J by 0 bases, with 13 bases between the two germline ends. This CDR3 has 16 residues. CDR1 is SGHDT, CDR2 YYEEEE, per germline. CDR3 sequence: CASSPLGLANTGELFF. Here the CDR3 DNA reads TGTGCCAGCAGCCCACTCGGGTTAGCGAACACCGGGGAGCTGTTTTTT.

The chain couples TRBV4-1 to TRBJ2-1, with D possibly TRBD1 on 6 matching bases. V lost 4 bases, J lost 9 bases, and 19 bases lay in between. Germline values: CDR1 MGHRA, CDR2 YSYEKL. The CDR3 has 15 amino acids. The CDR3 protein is CASSRPTGRGGEQFF. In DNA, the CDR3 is TGCGCCAGCAGCCGTCCGACGGGACGAGGGGGTGAGCAGTTCTTC.

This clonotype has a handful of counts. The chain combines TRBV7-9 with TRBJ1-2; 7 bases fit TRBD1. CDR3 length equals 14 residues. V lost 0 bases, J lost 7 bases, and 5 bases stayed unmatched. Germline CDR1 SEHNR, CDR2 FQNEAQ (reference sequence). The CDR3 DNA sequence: TGTGCCAGCAGCTTAGCCGGACAGGTTGTTGGCTACACCTTC. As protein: CASSLAGQVVGYTF.

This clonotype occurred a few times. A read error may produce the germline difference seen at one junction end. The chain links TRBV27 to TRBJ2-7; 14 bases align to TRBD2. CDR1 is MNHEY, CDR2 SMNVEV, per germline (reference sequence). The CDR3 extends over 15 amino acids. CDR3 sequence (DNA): TGTGTCAGCAGTCAGACTAGCGGGAGGGTTTACGAGCAGTACTTC. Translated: CVSSQTSGRVYEQYF.

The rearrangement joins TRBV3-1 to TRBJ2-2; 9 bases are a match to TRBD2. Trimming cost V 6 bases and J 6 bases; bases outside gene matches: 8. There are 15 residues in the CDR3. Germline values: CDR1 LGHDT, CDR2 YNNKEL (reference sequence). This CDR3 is CASSPGLADAGELFF. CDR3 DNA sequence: TGTGCCAGCAGTCCGGGACTAGCAGACGCCGGGGAGCTGTTTTTT.

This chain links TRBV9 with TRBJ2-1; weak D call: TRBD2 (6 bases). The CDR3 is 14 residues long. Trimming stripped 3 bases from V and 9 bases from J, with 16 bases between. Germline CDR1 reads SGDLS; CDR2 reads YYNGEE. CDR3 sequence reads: CASSGRALRGEQFF. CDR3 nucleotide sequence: TGTGCCAGCAGCGGGAGGGCCCTACGCGGTGAGCAGTTCTTC.

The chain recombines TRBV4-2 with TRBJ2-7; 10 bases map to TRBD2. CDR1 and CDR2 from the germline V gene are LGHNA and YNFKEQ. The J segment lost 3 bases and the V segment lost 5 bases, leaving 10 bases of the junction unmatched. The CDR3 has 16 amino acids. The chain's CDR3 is CASSFSSGRSIYEQYF. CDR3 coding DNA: TGTGCCAGCAGCTTTAGTAGCGGGAGGAGTATCTACGAGCAGTACTTC.